This T cell receptor beta chain is drawn from a study of regulatory T cells in long-lasting Graves disease. Notes on the study in general: Under persistent disease, TRBV28, TRBJ1-2 and TRBJ2-5 were used preferentially.

Construction of TCR beta libraries relied on iRepertoire HTBI primers and on Arm-PCR targeting CDR3 regions. Per the original data handling: Identification across samples found approximately 60 TRBV and around 15 TRBJ segments. TCRdb analysed the multiplex PCR reads with MiXCR anew, one entry per CDR3 protein. TCRdb, not the authors, supplied the V and J calls. Of fewer than 450,000 distinct CDR3 sequences listed, 20% to 25% are singletons. In germline, CDR1 is SGDLS, CDR2 YYNGEE. Trimming removed 1 base at V and 9 bases at J, with 14 bases between. This CDR3 has 14 residues. Notes on this clonotype: What it recognizes is unknown.

The time point denotes: persistent/refractory GD, antithyroid drugs over 5 years with positive TRAb. TCR sequences were obtained from RNA taken from PBMCs. This TCR came from a female donor with Graves disease. The sequenced sample was peripheral blood mononuclear cells (PBMCs), obtained when the disease was refractory, from a patient treated with antithyroid drugs. This chain connects TRBV9 to TRBJ2-1; weak D call: TRBD2 (6 bases). CDR3 sequence: CASSVTAPEGEQFF. The CDR3 region has the DNA TGTGCCAGCAGCGTAACAGCCCCGGAGGGTGAGCAGTTCTTC.